Listed below are T cell receptor beta chains from one sample, sequenced in a study of T cell repertoires in cytomegalovirus infection. Their antigens remain unidentified. Each CDR3 protein is one row after TCRdb ran MiXCR on the reads. The data hold some 560,000 distinct CDR3 sequences, with 40% observed a single time. The sample was cultured PBMCs, taken from culture after CMV antigen stimulation. The receptors derive from a human donor in good health (CMV status not recorded). Some clones in this sample may be carry-over from other donors' samples. Each CDR3 is given with its conserved first and last residue. A D gene is named only where the DNA matches it firmly. Clone size is stated in some rows and not others, as once, few, many or a class when expanded.

V gene: TRBV7-6; clone size: few; J gene: TRBJ2-3; D gene: -; CDR3 protein: CASSLAGLASGTDTQYF; CDR3 DNA: TGTGCCAGCAGCTTAGCCGGCCTAGCTTCAGGCACAGATACGCAGTATTTT
V gene: TRBV3-1; clone size: few; J gene: TRBJ1-2; D gene: -; CDR3 protein: CASSPYAVNGYTF; CDR3 DNA: TGTGCCAGCAGCCCATACGCGGTAAACGGCTACACCTTC
V gene: TRBV7-9; clone size: few; J gene: TRBJ2-1; D gene: TRBD2; CDR3 protein: CASNTPGLAGVKEQFF; CDR3 DNA: TGTGCCAGCAACACACCGGGACTAGCGGGAGTTAAGGAGCAGTTCTTC
V gene: TRBV7-2; clone size: few; J gene: TRBJ1-6; D gene: -; CDR3 protein: CASSLAGRQNSPLHF; CDR3 DNA: TGTGCCAGCAGCTTAGCGGGGAGGCAGAATTCACCCCTCCACTTT
V gene: TRBV6-6; clone size: -; J gene: TRBJ1-6; D gene: -; CDR3 protein: CASSFRPAVDSPLHF; CDR3 DNA: TGTGCCAGCAGTTTCCGCCCAGCCGTCGATTCACCCCTCCACTTT
V gene: TRBV7-8; clone size: many; J gene: TRBJ2-7; D gene: TRBD2; CDR3 protein: CASRTIPGLAYEQYF; CDR3 DNA: TGTGCCAGCAGGACGATCCCGGGACTAGCTTACGAGCAGTACTTC
V gene: TRBV19; clone size: once; J gene: TRBJ1-2; D gene: -; CDR3 protein: CASSAGPSNYGYTF; CDR3 DNA: TGTGCCAGTAGTGCGGGGCCATCTAACTATGGCTACACCTTC
V gene: TRBV11-2; clone size: -; J gene: TRBJ2-2; D gene: -; CDR3 protein: CASSPPRVEGTGELFF; CDR3 DNA: TGTGCCAGCAGCCCACCCAGGGTGGAAGGCACCGGGGAGCTGTTTTTT
V gene: TRBV5-1; clone size: few; J gene: TRBJ1-2; D gene: TRBD1; CDR3 protein: CASTFRDRGPTNYGYTF; CDR3 DNA: TGCGCCAGCACTTTCCGGGACAGGGGCCCTACTAACTATGGCTACACCTTC
V gene: TRBV7-6; clone size: -; J gene: TRBJ2-1; D gene: -; CDR3 protein: CASSLRQTHNEQFF; CDR3 DNA: TGTGCCAGCAGCTTAAGACAGACTCACAATGAGCAGTTCTTC
V gene: TRBV19; clone size: -; J gene: TRBJ2-5; D gene: -; CDR3 protein: CASSIGQRGAQETQYF; CDR3 DNA: TGTGCCAGTAGTATAGGTCAGCGCGGGGCGCAAGAGACCCAGTACTTC
V gene: TRBV6-2/TRBV6-3; clone size: once; J gene: TRBJ1-4; D gene: -; CDR3 protein: CASSYGVGHPTEKLFF; CDR3 DNA: TGTGCCAGCAGCTACGGGGTGGGACACCCGACCGAAAAACTGTTTTTT
V gene: TRBV7-6; clone size: -; J gene: TRBJ2-7; D gene: TRBD2; CDR3 protein: CASSFSTSTNEQYF; CDR3 DNA: TGTGCCAGCAGCTTTTCGACTAGCACTAACGAGCAGTACTTC
V gene: TRBV27; clone size: few; J gene: TRBJ1-5; D gene: -; CDR3 protein: CASSSRGVGNQPQHF; CDR3 DNA: TGTGCCAGCAGTTCCCGGGGGGTTGGCAATCAGCCCCAGCATTTT
V gene: TRBV6-1; clone size: -; J gene: TRBJ2-7; D gene: -; CDR3 protein: CASSEGGVWSYEQYF; CDR3 DNA: TGTGCCAGCAGTGAAGGGGGAGTATGGTCCTACGAGCAGTACTTC
V gene: TRBV5-4; clone size: -; J gene: TRBJ2-1; D gene: TRBD2; CDR3 protein: CATKGTSPYNEQFF; CDR3 DNA: TGTGCCACCAAAGGGACTAGCCCCTACAATGAGCAGTTCTTC
V gene: TRBV27; clone size: -; J gene: TRBJ1-1; D gene: -; CDR3 protein: CASANLGPNTEAFF; CDR3 DNA: TGTGCCAGCGCCAACCTAGGACCGAACACTGAAGCTTTCTTT
V gene: TRBV20-1; clone size: -; J gene: TRBJ1-5; D gene: -; CDR3 protein: CSARTDSYQPQHF; CDR3 DNA: TGCAGTGCTAGAACGGACAGTTACCAGCCCCAGCATTTT
V gene: TRBV7-2; clone size: once; J gene: TRBJ2-2; D gene: -; CDR3 protein: CAGRFGGELFF; CDR3 DNA: TGTGCCGGCAGGTTTGGCGGGGAGCTGTTTTTT
V gene: TRBV12-3/TRBV12-4; clone size: -; J gene: TRBJ1-1; D gene: -; CDR3 protein: CASRRGTANTEAFF; CDR3 DNA: TGTGCCAGCAGGCGCGGGACCGCGAACACTGAAGCTTTCTTT
V gene: TRBV7-2; clone size: many; J gene: TRBJ2-3; D gene: -; CDR3 protein: CASSSPAAADPSTDTQYF; CDR3 DNA: TGTGCCAGCAGCTCCCCGGCCGCCGCAGACCCTAGCACAGATACGCAGTATTTT
V gene: TRBV7-9; clone size: -; J gene: TRBJ1-2; D gene: -; CDR3 protein: CASSLAVGRNYGYTF; CDR3 DNA: TGTGCCAGCAGCTTAGCGGTGGGAAGAAACTATGGCTACACCTTC
V gene: TRBV20-1; clone size: -; J gene: TRBJ1-1; D gene: -; CDR3 protein: CSAPRSGARRNTEAFF; CDR3 DNA: TGCAGTGCTCCCAGGTCAGGGGCGCGGAGGAACACTGAAGCTTTCTTT
V gene: TRBV23-1; clone size: -; J gene: TRBJ2-7; D gene: -; CDR3 protein: CASFTPPPQTVPTYEQYF; CDR3 DNA: TGCGCCTCCTTTACACCACCGCCACAGACAGTCCCTACCTACGAGCAGTACTTC
V gene: TRBV15; clone size: -; J gene: TRBJ2-1; D gene: TRBD2; CDR3 protein: CATSRDRLAEQFF; CDR3 DNA: TGTGCCACCAGCAGAGACAGACTAGCGGAGCAGTTCTTC
V gene: TRBV7-9; clone size: few; J gene: TRBJ2-1; D gene: -; CDR3 protein: CASSPPGPGRHEQFF; CDR3 DNA: TGTGCCAGCAGTCCTCCGGGACCGGGCCGCCATGAGCAGTTCTTC
V gene: TRBV7-2; clone size: -; J gene: TRBJ1-1; D gene: -; CDR3 protein: CASSLIGGGGTEAFF; CDR3 DNA: TGTGCCAGCAGCTTAATTGGGGGAGGGGGCACTGAAGCTTTCTTT
V gene: TRBV7-6; clone size: -; J gene: TRBJ2-3; D gene: TRBD1; CDR3 protein: CASSSPRQGGTQYF; CDR3 DNA: TGTGCCAGCAGCTCCCCGAGACAGGGGGGAACGCAGTATTTT
V gene: TRBV7-9; clone size: few; J gene: TRBJ2-4; D gene: -; CDR3 protein: CASTPWAGLAKNIQYF; CDR3 DNA: TGTGCCAGCACCCCATGGGCAGGTCTGGCCAAAAACATTCAGTACTTC
V gene: TRBV20-1; clone size: -; J gene: TRBJ1-2; D gene: TRBD1; CDR3 protein: CSAGQGVGGYTF; CDR3 DNA: TGCAGTGCCGGACAGGGGGTAGGAGGCTACACCTTC
V gene: TRBV5-1; clone size: -; J gene: TRBJ2-5; D gene: TRBD1; CDR3 protein: CASSWGQGQETQYF; CDR3 DNA: TGCGCCAGCAGCTGGGGACAGGGCCAAGAGACCCAGTACTTC
V gene: TRBV29-1; clone size: -; J gene: TRBJ2-2; D gene: TRBD1; CDR3 protein: CSGGTGWTGELFF; CDR3 DNA: TGCAGCGGGGGGACAGGGTGGACCGGGGAGCTGTTTTTT
V gene: TRBV27; clone size: -; J gene: TRBJ2-3; D gene: TRBD2; CDR3 protein: CASRGLAGAYTDTQYF; CDR3 DNA: TGTGCCAGCAGAGGACTAGCGGGAGCTTACACAGATACGCAGTATTTT
V gene: TRBV4-3; clone size: -; J gene: TRBJ2-3; D gene: TRBD2; CDR3 protein: CASSHGLAGSTDTQYF; CDR3 DNA: TGCGCCAGCAGCCATGGACTAGCGGGGAGCACAGATACGCAGTATTTT
V gene: TRBV7-2; clone size: -; J gene: TRBJ2-7; D gene: TRBD2; CDR3 protein: CASSPLPGRVLSYEQYF; CDR3 DNA: TGTGCCAGCAGCCCACTCCCCGGGAGGGTGTTGTCCTACGAGCAGTACTTC
V gene: TRBV12-3/TRBV12-4; clone size: -; J gene: TRBJ1-4; D gene: -; CDR3 protein: CASSPGGAEKLFF; CDR3 DNA: TGTGCCAGCTCTCCCGGAGGGGCAGAAAAACTGTTTTTT